This record covers a single T cell receptor beta chain. Its antigen is unknown. The sequenced template was cDNA made from the entire isolated RNA. Sequencing was performed with immunoSEQ multiplex PCR; in TCRdb, only in-frame clones are kept and a portion is missing. The table has 400,000 to 600,000 clones, approximately 28% seen once. In total, each donor contributed a single heparinised blood draw that averaged roughly 100 mL. The sample originates from a study of beta chain features in type 1 diabetes. Whole-study results and caveats: The study found moderately but significantly shorter TCRB CDR3s in all four CD4+ subsets of Type 1 diabetes patients. VDJ junctions from patients with type 1 diabetes contained fewer insertions and more deletions.

Germline assignment: CDR1 SGHRS and CDR2 YFSETQ. The CDR3 length is 16 residues. Trimming pared 0 bases from V and 2 bases from J, leaving 15 bases between. Sequenced sample: naive CD4+ T cells from blood. This TCR was sampled from a man younger than 30 in good health. This sequence joins TRBV5-1 and TRBJ2-7; TRBD2 might be the D (6 bases). The CDR3 DNA reads as TGCGCCAGCAGCTTGGCCGGGACTGTGGGCGCCTACGAGCAGTACTTC. Translated, it gives CASSLAGTVGAYEQYF. Variable domain in full (rest from reference TRBV5-1 and TRBJ2-7): KAGVTQTPRYLIKTRGQQVTLSCSPISGHRSVSWYQQTPGQGLQFLFEYFSETQRNKGNFPGRFSGRQFSNSRSEMNVSTLELGDSALYLCASSLAGTVGAYEQYFGPGTRLTVT.